Below are 25 T cell receptor beta chains sequenced from a single sample in a study of cytomegalovirus exposure and HLA in healthy donors. This table comes from immunoSEQ multiplex PCR, and its TCRdb copy is limited to in-frame clones, with some not included. The top ten clones hold approximately 3.6% of a sample with fewer than 90,000 clones, approximately 94% of them seen once. The sequenced sample consisted of PBMCs. These receptors were obtained from a young woman in good health and CMV-seropositive.

The chain joins TRBV7-2 to TRBJ2-3; 10 bases line up with TRBD2. Trimming removed 1 base from V and 10 bases from J; junction bases left unmatched: 5. Germline V CDR1 and CDR2: SGHTA, FQGNSA. CDR3 length: 14 residues. The CDR3 bases are TGTGCCAGCAGCTTAGAGCGGGGGGGCGTCGCGCAGTATTTT. Translated, it gives CASSLERGGVAQYF.

This clone was seen a single time. J is TRBJ2-5 and V is TRBV7-9; possibly TRBD2 for D (5 bases). Trimming shortened V by 1 base and J by 4 bases, and 16 bases separated the two germline ends. This CDR3 contains 16 residues. Germline V lookup: CDR1 SEHNR, CDR2 FQNEAQ (reference sequence). CDR3: CASSLGAEGFGETQYF. As DNA, the CDR3 is TGTGCCAGCAGCTTAGGAGCTGAGGGTTTCGGAGAGACCCAGTACTTC.

This chain links TRBV7-2 with TRBJ1-5; TRBD1 might be the D (6 bases). The CDR3 is 16 amino acids. The ends were cut back, 2 bases at V and 1 base at J, with 12 bases in the middle. Looked up from germline, CDR1 is SGHTA and CDR2 is FQGNSA. In DNA, the CDR3 is TGTGCCAGCAGCTTAACCTACAGGGTGAGCAATCAGCCCCAGCATTTT. It encodes CASSLTYRVSNQPQHF.

V gene TRBV6-1 combines with J gene TRBJ1-1, with TRBD1 as a possible D gene (5 bases). CDR3 size: 14 residues. The germline CDR1 and CDR2 sequences are MNHNS and SASEGT. V was pared by 2 bases and J by 2 bases, with 9 bases between. The CDR3 nucleotides read TGTGCCAGCAGTGAAAGACAGCCTAACACTGAAGCTTTCTTT. It specifies CASSERQPNTEAFF.

This rearrangement joins TRBV11-3 to TRBJ2-7, with D possibly TRBD1 on 7 matching bases. The CDR3 is 15 residues long. The germline V and J ends were trimmed by 5 bases and 4 bases, with 18 bases remaining between them. Germline-derived CDR1 and CDR2 are SGHNT and YENEEA. CDR3 loop: CASSPLQGGGYEQYF. In DNA, the CDR3 is TGTGCCAGCAGCCCCCTTCAGGGGGGCGGTTACGAGCAGTACTTC.

The chain employs TRBV6-5 and TRBJ1-1; perhaps TRBD1 as D (5 bases). The CDR3 loop spans 14 amino acids. Germline V gives CDR1 MNHEY, CDR2 SVGAGI. Deletions cut 6 bases from V and 6 bases from J, with 17 bases between. The CDR3 is CASSPGTVLPEAFF. The CDR3 nucleotides read TGTGCCAGCAGCCCCGGGACTGTCCTCCCTGAAGCTTTCTTT.

The chain recombines TRBV30 with TRBJ2-7; D may be TRBD2 (6 bases). V lost 0 bases, J lost 4 bases, and 7 bases lay in between. The CDR3 runs 12 residues. Per the germline V gene, CDR1 is GTSNPN and CDR2 is SVGIG (reference sequence). The chain's CDR3 is CAWSVSGYEQYF. The CDR3 DNA is TGTGCCTGGAGTGTAAGCGGGTACGAGCAGTACTTC. Combining the CDR3 with reference TRBV30 and TRBJ2-7 gives the whole variable domain SQTIHQWPATLVQPVGSPLSLECTVEGTSNPNLYWYRQAAGRGLQLLFYSVGIGQISSEVPQNLSASRPQDRQFILSSKKLLLSDSGFYLCAWSVSGYEQYFGPGTRLTVT.

The chain couples TRBV7-3 to TRBJ2-3; TRBD2 aligns across 8 bases. The CDR3 contains 16 residues. CDR1 is SGHTA and CDR2 is FQGTGA in the germline V gene. J lost 2 bases, V lost 5 bases, and 9 bases had no gene match. CDR3 sequence reads: CASSPMSGGPTDTQYF. As DNA, the CDR3 is TGTGCCAGCAGCCCTATGAGCGGGGGACCCACAGATACGCAGTATTTT.

The rearrangement links TRBV4-2 to TRBJ1-5; TRBD1 aligns across 9 bases. This CDR3 is 14 amino acids long. From germline, CDR1 is LGHNA and CDR2 YNFKEQ. J lost 7 bases, V lost 0 bases, and 1 base had no gene match. The CDR3 reads CASSQEDRGQPQHF. CDR3 nucleotide sequence: TGTGCCAGCAGCCAAGAAGACAGGGGGCAGCCCCAGCATTTT.

V usage is TRBV19 and J usage is TRBJ2-3, with a tentative D call TRBD2 (7 bases). Trimming cost V 6 bases and J 0 bases, with 16 bases left between them. The CDR3 spans 16 residues. Germline V gene lookup returns CDR1 LNHDA and CDR2 SQIVND (reference sequence). The DNA for the CDR3 is TGTGCCAGTAGGCTCGGGGGGCCTTATAGCACAGATACGCAGTATTTT. This translates into CASRLGGPYSTDTQYF.

V gene TRBV11-3 combines with J gene TRBJ2-5; 12 positions agree with TRBD2. The CDR3 is made up of 15 amino acids. J lost 5 bases, V lost 8 bases, and 9 bases had no gene match. Germline V gene lookup returns CDR1 SGHNT and CDR2 YENEEA. CDR3 sequence: CASSFRLAGDETQYF. CDR3 bases: TGTGCCAGCTCATTCAGACTAGCGGGGGATGAGACCCAGTACTTC.

The J gene is TRBJ2-5, the V gene TRBV6-5; D might be TRBD1 (7 bases). With 6 bases removed from V and 2 bases from J, the gap between germline ends came to 10 bases. The length of the CDR3 is 13 residues. Per germline, CDR1 MNHEY and CDR2 SVGAGI. DNA of the CDR3: TGTGCCAGCAGGGCGGGACAGCAAGAGACCCAGTACTTC. Protein sequence: CASRAGQQETQYF.

V is TRBV11-3 and J is TRBJ2-1; perhaps TRBD1 as D (5 bases). Germline loops: CDR1 SGHNT, CDR2 YENEEA. This CDR3 has 12 residues. Trimming removed 5 bases from V and 9 bases from J, with 11 bases in between. CDR3 amino acids: CASSTRGPEQFF. CDR3 nucleotides: TGTGCCAGCAGCACAAGGGGCCCTGAGCAGTTCTTC.

This clone was recorded only once. The rearrangement links TRBV6-5 to TRBJ1-2; D call uncertain. Trimming left V 5 bases short and J 6 bases short, with 10 bases between. There are 12 residues in the CDR3. The germline CDR1 and CDR2 sequences are MNHEY and SVGAGI. CDR3 sequence reads: CASSLGSHGYTF. The CDR3 bases are TGTGCCAGCAGTCTCGGGAGTCATGGCTACACCTTC.

V and J are TRBV11-3 and TRBJ1-6; D perhaps matches TRBD1 (6 bases). Germline V gene lookup returns CDR1 SGHNT and CDR2 YENEEA. V lost 5 bases to trimming and J lost 8 bases, with 10 bases between them. The CDR3 is made up of 13 amino acids. DNA for the CDR3: TGTGCCAGCAGCGCTAACAGGGATTCACCCCTCCACTTT. Its translation: CASSANRDSPLHF.

This chain joins TRBV30 and TRBJ1-2, with D maybe TRBD1 (5 bases). Trimming left V 0 bases short and J 8 bases short, with 7 bases between. CDR3 length: 11 amino acids. Germline V gene sequence: CDR1 GTSNPN, CDR2 SVGIG (reference sequence). CDR3 region: CAWSVSGGYTF. The CDR3, as DNA: TGTGCCTGGAGTGTCTCAGGGGGCTACACCTTC.

In DNA form, the CDR3 reads TGTGCCAGCAGAAGAGACAGATATAGCAATCAGCCCCAGCATTTT. It codes for CASRRDRYSNQPQHF. The chain couples TRBV28 to TRBJ1-5, with D possibly TRBD1 on 5 matching bases. The CDR3 contains 15 residues. The germline V gene has CDR1 MDHEN and CDR2 SYDVKM. V gave up 6 bases and J gave up 0 bases, with 12 bases separating them.

V and J are TRBV2 and TRBJ2-2; tentatively, D is TRBD2 (7 bases). Germline V gene data show CDR1 as SNHLY and CDR2 as FYNNEI. This CDR3 contains 14 residues. The ends were cut back, 6 bases at V and 7 bases at J, with 15 bases in the middle. Here the CDR3 reads CASSETRGRGELFF. As DNA, the CDR3 is TGTGCCAGCAGCGAAACGCGGGGGCGCGGGGAGCTGTTTTTT.

The rearrangement uses TRBV4-1 and TRBJ2-2; 7 nucleotides align to TRBD1. From germline, CDR1 is MGHRA and CDR2 YSYEKL. V shed 4 bases, J shed 0 bases, and the junction held 8 bases outside the gene matches. CDR3 length: 17 residues. Here the CDR3 reads CASSPNLGTANTGELFF. The DNA for the CDR3 is TGCGCCAGCAGCCCGAACCTTGGGACAGCGAACACCGGGGAGCTGTTTTTT.

This chain uses TRBV5-1 with TRBJ2-5; 10 bases match TRBD2. Germline CDR1 reads SGHRS; CDR2 reads YFSETQ. With 0 bases clipped from V and 3 bases from J, the junction kept 11 bases outside the gene matches. The CDR3 contains 18 residues. As DNA, the CDR3 is TGCGCCAGCAGCTTGGCCGGAGTGGGACTAGCGCCCAAAGAGACCCAGTACTTC. This sequence encodes CASSLAGVGLAPKETQYF. Full variable domain (missing parts from reference TRBV5-1 and TRBJ2-5): KAGVTQTPRYLIKTRGQQVTLSCSPISGHRSVSWYQQTPGQGLQFLFEYFSETQRNKGNFPGRFSGRQFSNSRSEMNVSTLELGDSALYLCASSLAGVGLAPKETQYFGPGTRLLVL.

The chain couples TRBV6-1 to TRBJ2-3, with 11 bases lining up with TRBD1. After removal of 6 bases from V and 3 bases from J, the junction contained 5 bases not matched to a gene. The V gene's germline CDR1 is MNHNS and CDR2 SASEGT. The CDR3 consists of 15 residues. The CDR3 reads CASREDRGRTDTQYF. CDR3 DNA: TGTGCCAGCAGGGAGGACAGGGGGCGAACAGATACGCAGTATTTT.

The rearrangement joins TRBV7-3 to TRBJ1-1, with D tentatively TRBD1 (5 bases). V lost 8 bases, J lost 3 bases, and 13 bases lay in between. The CDR3 is made up of 13 amino acids. Germline CDR1 and CDR2: SGHTA and FQGTGA. The CDR3 coding sequence is TGTGCCAGCGAGGGACCGGGGGACACTGAAGCTTTCTTT. It is translated as CASEGPGDTEAFF.

This clone came up once. The chain links TRBV6-5 to TRBJ1-1; D is unclear. CDR1 MNHEY and CDR2 SVGAGI come from the germline V gene. V was cut by 5 bases and J by 1 base, with 11 bases left in between. The CDR3 sequence is 14 residues long. In DNA, the CDR3 is TGTGCCAGCAGTACGGGAGTCCGGAACACTGAAGCTTTCTTT. Translated: CASSTGVRNTEAFF.

This sequence joins TRBV7-8 and TRBJ1-1; unclear D gene. Germline CDR1 reads SGHVS; CDR2 reads FQNEAQ. The CDR3 spans 13 residues. V was trimmed by 2 bases and J by 1 base, leaving 5 bases between them. CDR3 DNA: TGTGCCAGCAGCTTATACGGGAACACTGAAGCTTTCTTT. It translates to CASSLYGNTEAFF.

The chain joins TRBV11-3 to TRBJ1-5; the match to TRBD1 covers 7 bases. Trimming cost V 5 bases and J 3 bases; bases outside gene matches: 7. Germline-derived CDR1 and CDR2 are SGHNT and YENEEA. This CDR3 is built from 15 residues. In DNA, the CDR3 is TGTGCCAGCAGCCCAAGTCAGGGGGACAATCAGCCCCAGCATTTT. It is translated as CASSPSQGDNQPQHF. Full variable domain (remainder filled in from reference TRBV11-3 and TRBJ1-5): EAGVVQSPRYKIIEKKQPVAFWCNPISGHNTLYWYLQNLGQGPELLIRYENEEAVDDSQLPKDRFSAERLKGVDSTLKIQPAELGDSAVYLCASSPSQGDNQPQHFGDGTRLSIL.